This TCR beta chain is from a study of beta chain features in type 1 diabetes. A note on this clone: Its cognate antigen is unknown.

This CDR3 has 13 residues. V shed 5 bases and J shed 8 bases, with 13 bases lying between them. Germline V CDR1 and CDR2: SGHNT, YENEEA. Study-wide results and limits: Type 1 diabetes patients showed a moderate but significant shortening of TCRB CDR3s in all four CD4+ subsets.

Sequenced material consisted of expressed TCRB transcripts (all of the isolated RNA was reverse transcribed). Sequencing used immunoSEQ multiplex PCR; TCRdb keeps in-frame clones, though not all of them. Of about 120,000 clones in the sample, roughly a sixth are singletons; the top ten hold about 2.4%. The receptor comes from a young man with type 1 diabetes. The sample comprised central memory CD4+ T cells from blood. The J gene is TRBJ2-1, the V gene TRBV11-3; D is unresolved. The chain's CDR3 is CASSLEIWDEQFF. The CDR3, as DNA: TGTGCCAGCAGCCTCGAGATCTGGGATGAGCAGTTCTTC. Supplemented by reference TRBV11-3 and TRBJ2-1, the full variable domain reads EAGVVQSPRYKIIEKKQPVAFWCNPISGHNTLYWYLQNLGQGPELLIRYENEEAVDDSQLPKDRFSAERLKGVDSTLKIQPAELGDSAVYLCASSLEIWDEQFFGPGTRLTVL.